This is a list of T cell receptor beta chains from one sample in a study of T cell repertoires in cytomegalovirus infection. TCRdb recomputed calls from the reads with MiXCR, one row per CDR3 protein. The profile covers about 260,000 distinct CDR3 sequences, with about 13% appearing a single time and around 8.1% taken by the ten largest. Sequences were obtained from PBMCs. The source is a human donor in good health (CMV status not recorded). Some clones in this sample may be carry-over from other donors' samples. Both conserved end residues are part of each CDR3. D genes are given only for firm matches. Not every row has a clone size; where given, it reads once, few, many or a size class.

many	.	TRBV11-2	TRBJ1-2	CASSLWGVSSYGYTF	TGTGCCAGCAGCTTATGGGGGGTCTCCTCCTATGGCTACACCTTC
.	.	TRBV19	TRBJ1-2	CASRNDFYGYTF	TGTGCCAGTAGGAACGACTTTTATGGCTACACCTTC
.	TRBD1	TRBV5-1	TRBJ1-6	CASSAGQGQNNSPLHF	TGCGCCAGCAGCGCCGGACAGGGCCAGAATAATTCACCCCTCCACTTT
many	TRBD1	TRBV5-6	TRBJ1-4	CASSPRTGGGREKLFF	TGTGCCAGCAGCCCGCGGACAGGGGGTGGGCGTGAAAAACTGTTTTTT
.	.	TRBV29-1	TRBJ1-3	CSARTGNTIYF	TGCAGCGCTCGGACTGGAAACACCATATATTTT
.	TRBD2	TRBV19	TRBJ2-5	CADSTQRLADNQETQYF	TGTGCCGACTCAACCCAGAGACTAGCGGACAACCAAGAGACCCAGTACTTC
.	.	TRBV29-1	TRBJ2-1	CSVVGVQEQFF	TGCAGCGTTGTGGGGGTGCAGGAGCAGTTCTTC
.	TRBD1	TRBV7-9	TRBJ1-1	CASSRQGVTEAFF	TGTGCCAGCAGCCGACAGGGGGTCACTGAAGCTTTCTTT
.	.	TRBV29-1	TRBJ1-1	CSVEGGAFF	TGCAGCGTTGAAGGAGGGGCTTTCTTT
.	.	TRBV6-2/TRBV6-3	TRBJ1-5	CASSTPRTGQPQHF	TGTGCCAGCAGTACCCCCCGAACAGGCCAGCCCCAGCATTTT
.	.	TRBV4-2	TRBJ2-1	CASSQGQDPYNEQFF	TGTGCCAGCAGCCAAGGTCAGGACCCGTACAATGAGCAGTTCTTC
many	TRBD2	TRBV2	TRBJ2-7	CASSLQRGIPYEQYF	TGTGCCAGCAGCCTACAGCGGGGGATCCCCTACGAGCAGTACTTC
few	.	TRBV15	TRBJ2-7	CATSRAADALYEQYF	TGTGCCACCAGCAGAGCTGCGGACGCCCTCTACGAGCAGTACTTC
few	TRBD1	TRBV5-1	TRBJ2-7	CASREGTAYEQYF	TGCGCCAGCAGAGAGGGGACAGCCTACGAGCAGTACTTC
few	.	TRBV20-1	TRBJ2-3	CSASSSGARDTQYF	TGCAGTGCTAGTTCCAGTGGGGCCAGAGATACGCAGTATTTT
.	TRBD1	TRBV7-9	TRBJ1-6	CASSLPVDRASPLHF	TGTGCCAGCAGCTTACCTGTGGACAGGGCTTCACCCCTCCACTTT
.	TRBD1	TRBV25-1	TRBJ1-5	CASSESGTGGQPQHF	TGTGCCAGCAGTGAATCCGGGACAGGGGGTCAGCCCCAGCATTTT
many	TRBD1	TRBV7-8	TRBJ1-4	CASSLKGAVGTNEKLFF	TGTGCCAGCAGCTTAAAGGGGGCAGTCGGGACTAATGAAAAACTGTTTTTT
.	.	TRBV7-9	TRBJ2-3	CASSSAPGPSGTQYF	TGTGCCAGCAGCTCAGCCCCCGGACCGTCCGGAACGCAGTATTTT
many	.	TRBV7-3	TRBJ2-3	CASSLNFFDTQYF	TGTGCCAGCAGCTTAAATTTTTTCGATACGCAGTATTTT
many	.	TRBV7-2	TRBJ2-3	CASSSRDRRVGADTQYF	TGTGCCAGCAGCTCCAGGGACCGCCGGGTTGGGGCAGATACGCAGTATTTT
many	.	TRBV6-2/TRBV6-3	TRBJ1-1	CASRRVLGPAFF	TGTGCCAGCAGGCGAGTCCTGGGACCAGCTTTCTTT